This is a list of T cell receptor beta chains from one sample in a study of blood T cell repertoires in COVID-19. Assay: immunoSEQ multiplex PCR; the TCRdb copy retains only in-frame clones and omits some. Seen here are approximately 240,000 clones, around 88% observed once, and the top ten hold around 2.9%. Material: peripheral blood. These receptors originate from a woman aged 30 to 39 who had recovered from COVID-19. CDR3s leave out the opening cysteine and the closing phenylalanine or tryptophan.

TRBJ1-1 TRBV3-1/TRBV3-2 ASSPIPPPVNTEAF
TRBJ2-1 TRBV7-3 ASSLIAGQGSDEQF
TRBJ2-2 TRBV21-1 ANTGACTGELF
TRBJ1-2 TRBV7-2 ASSLTAGVNYGYT
TRBJ2-5 TRBV7-6 ASSLLDHSGETQY
TRBJ1-2 TRBV27 ASSRTGGPLDGYT
TRBJ2-7 TRBV6-5 ASSFGTPRDEQY
TRBJ1-1 TRBV27 ASSPIRGNTEAF
TRBJ2-7 TRBV11-3 ASSAIQGMQY
TRBJ2-2 TRBV6-5 ASSYSHGATGELF
TRBJ1-1 TRBV4-2 ASSQEWRGPNTEAF
TRBJ1-3 TRBV15 ATSRDLEFSGNTIY
TRBJ1-5 TRBV18 ASSPNRVGSNQPQH
TRBJ1-2 TRBV12-3/TRBV12-4 ASSYPGQQAT
TRBJ1-2 TRBV6-5 ASRNRDYGYT
TRBJ2-1 TRBV20-1 SASRRGLNEQF
TRBJ1-6 TRBV2 ASTAITGSSPLH
TRBJ1-4 TRBV29-1 SVDSGEKLF
TRBJ1-5 TRBV27 ASSPNGGSNQPQH
TRBJ2-7 TRBV7-9 ASSLSSQTPREQY
TRBJ2-2 TRBV4-3 ASSQTIGGAGWTGELF
TRBJ2-4 TRBV6-2/TRBV6-3 ASSLPGHDFLVKNIQY
TRBJ2-1 TRBV5-4 ASSYRDRVVNEQF
TRBJ2-3 TRBV6-1 ASSEGLAGVTITDTQY
TRBJ2-1 TRBV7-6 ASSLARSGRSDSEQF
TRBJ2-7 TRBV10-3 AISESTGSEQY
TRBJ1-2 TRBV20-1 SASVPQVYYGYT
TRBJ2-7 TRBV11-2 ASSLEVPSGYEQY
TRBJ2-7 TRBV2 ASSAGTGVYEQY
TRBJ2-1 TRBV7-9 AMDKKSSYNEQF
TRBJ2-5 TRBV6-2/TRBV6-3 ASSSISGLAGGAKETQY
TRBJ2-3 TRBV9 ASSVRFGQGTDTQY
TRBJ2-1 TRBV7-6 ASSSGGRDYNEQF
TRBJ2-7 TRBV18 ASSPNGAGANEQY
TRBJ2-1 TRBV28 ASSLKRGSYLL
TRBJ2-3 TRBV9 ASREGADTQY
TRBJ2-3 TRBV3-1/TRBV3-2 ASSQDLLAGTSTDTQY
TRBJ1-1 TRBV5-5 ASSSPTGDYTEAF
TRBJ2-7 TRBV5-4 ASSPGQGGTSYEQY
TRBJ1-6 TRBV25-1 ASSDSPGYNSPLH
TRBJ2-2 TRBV6-2/TRBV6-3 ASSYPINRDRELF
TRBJ1-2 TRBV5-4 ASSLVAGYGYT
TRBJ1-1 TRBV5-1 ASSSQGNTEAF
TRBJ1-5 TRBV19 ASSIFNSNQPQH
TRBJ1-3 TRBV25-1 ASSDLDRGTGNTIY
TRBJ2-2 TRBV7-9 ASSLVGHWELF
TRBJ2-1 TRBV27 ASRTLAGGHNEQF
TRBJ2-3 TRBV4-3 ASSQEFGTVSTDTQY
TRBJ2-1 TRBV28 ASSFSDTYNEQF